This TCR beta chain was recorded in a study of blood T cells in healthy people across ages. The donors, all healthy, were Caucasians living in Russia, aged roughly 6 to 100. Study-level points and caveats: Estimated diversity that came from one million T cells was considered an underestimate. The donors' CMV status was not determined, possibly confounding changes in expanded clonotypes.

With a J-beta primer mix and a sample-barcoded 5' primer, a second PCR ran 7 to 11 cycles. Researchers report that a template-switch adaptor with 12 random nucleotides tagged each cDNA molecule. Using its own MiXCR run on the 5' RACE reads, TCRdb lists one record per CDR3 protein. The sample has under 2 million distinct CDR3 sequences, 30% to 40% seen once. The CDR3 is 14 residues long. Germline V lookup: CDR1 MGHRA, CDR2 YSYEKL. Trimming stripped 3 bases from V and 7 bases from J, with 16 bases between. This clonotype was detected many times. Its cognate antigen is unknown. The specimen was blood. The receptor was isolated from a woman aged 30 to 39 in good health. The chain joins TRBV4-1 to TRBJ2-7, with D maybe TRBD2 (6 bases). The CDR3 reads CASSQEPYSGEQYF. The CDR3 region has the DNA TGCGCCAGCAGCCAGGAACCATACAGCGGGGAGCAGTACTTC.